Each of the 25 T cell receptor beta chains below was sequenced from the same sample in a study of shared clonotypes between healthy human individuals. Sequenced by immunoSEQ multiplex PCR; TCRdb stores in-frame clones only, minus some. The table shows approximately 2,200,000 clones, with 93% occurring only once. Cells designated naive CD8 were CD45RO-negative and were positively selected for CCR7, with terminally differentiated effector memory CD45RA+ cells excluded. The sample was naive CD8+ T cells from PBMCs. Receptor source: a man between 18 and 35 years old in good health. Some clones in this sample may be carry-over from other donors' samples.

The J gene is TRBJ2-1, the V gene TRBV7-2, with 7 bases that match TRBD2. Germline assignment: CDR1 SGHTA and CDR2 FQGNSA. CDR3 length equals 17 residues. V gave up 4 bases and J gave up 6 bases; unmatched junction bases: 15. The CDR3 reads CASSSPEGGRKVNEQFF. The CDR3 region has the DNA TGTGCCAGCAGCTCCCCCGAGGGAGGGAGAAAGGTCAATGAGCAGTTCTTC.

This clone has only one observation. The J gene is TRBJ1-1, the V gene TRBV5-5; D unresolved. Deletions cut 4 bases from V and 7 bases from J, with 14 bases between. CDR3 length: 13 residues. Germline V CDR1 and CDR2: SGHKS, YYEKEE (reference sequence). CDR3 DNA: TGTGCCAGCAGCCCCACCCGGACCCGTGAAGCTTTCTTT. It encodes CASSPTRTREAFF.

The rearrangement links TRBV29-1 to TRBJ2-7; D is possibly TRBD1 or TRBD2 (6 bases each). V was pared by 5 bases and J by 2 bases, with 19 bases between. The germline CDR1 and CDR2 sequences are SQVTM and ANQGSEA. CDR3 length equals 15 residues. CDR3: CSVTHSRGEPYEQYF. CDR3 nucleotide sequence: TGCAGCGTTACCCACTCTAGGGGGGAACCCTACGAGCAGTACTTC.

The rearrangement uses TRBV30 and TRBJ1-1, with 8 bases lining up with TRBD1. Trimming took 7 bases from V and 6 from J; bases not matched to a gene: 7. Germline CDR1 and CDR2: GTSNPN and SVGIG (reference sequence). There are 12 residues in the CDR3. This CDR3 is CASRGLSPEAFF. The CDR3 nucleotides are TGTGCCTCCAGGGGGCTGTCTCCTGAAGCTTTCTTT.

V gene TRBV7-9 combines with J gene TRBJ2-5, with 7 positions matching TRBD1. CDR3 length: 15 residues. The V gene's germline CDR1 is SEHNR and CDR2 FQNEAQ (reference sequence). V was pared by 3 bases and J by 0 bases, with 4 bases of the junction left unmatched. CDR3 region: CASSFPGTDQETQYF. In DNA form, the CDR3 reads TGTGCCAGCAGCTTCCCTGGGACAGACCAAGAGACCCAGTACTTC.

This chain uses TRBV11-2 with TRBJ2-5; TRBD2 aligns across 7 bases. This CDR3 contains 14 residues. V lost 1 base to trimming and J lost 5 bases; unmatched junction nucleotides: 4. CDR1 and CDR2 (germline): SGHAT, FQNNGV. The CDR3 DNA reads TGTGCCAGCAGCTTAGGAGGACTAGGGGAGACCCAGTACTTC. This codes for CASSLGGLGETQYF.

This chain links TRBV27 with TRBJ2-3; 12 bases align to TRBD2. This CDR3 region has 15 residues. The V segment lost 2 bases and the J segment 6 bases; nucleotides outside the gene matches: 3. Germline V gene lookup returns CDR1 MNHEY and CDR2 SMNVEV (reference sequence). CDR3 region: CASSLASGRADTQYF. In nucleotides, the CDR3 is TGTGCCAGCAGTTTAGCTAGCGGGAGGGCGGATACGCAGTATTTT.

V and J are TRBV29-1 and TRBJ2-7, with 11 nucleotides matching TRBD2. The V gene's germline CDR1 is SQVTM and CDR2 ANQGSEA. V was pared by 4 bases and J by 3 bases, with 8 bases of the junction left unmatched. There are 15 residues in the CDR3. CDR3 DNA: TGCAGCGTTGTAAGCGTAGGGACTAGCGGCTACGAGCAGTACTTC. This translates into CSVVSVGTSGYEQYF.

The genes are TRBV30 and TRBJ2-7, with D unclear. Germline CDR1 is GTSNPN and CDR2 is SVGIG (reference sequence). This CDR3 region has 12 residues. Trimming took off 4 bases at V and 2 bases at J, with 9 bases between the two ends. CDR3 sequence reads: CAWTFGTYEQYF. Written as DNA, the CDR3 is TGTGCCTGGACATTTGGGACCTACGAGCAGTACTTC.

This clone appeared once. The chain combines TRBV15 with TRBJ1-1, with 8 bases that match TRBD1. The length of the CDR3 is 13 residues. Unmatched junction bases numbered 1, after V lost 3 bases and J lost 4 bases. Germline V lookup: CDR1 LNHNV, CDR2 YYDKDF (reference sequence). Here the CDR3 DNA reads TGTGCCACCAGCAGGGACAGGGCCACTGAAGCTTTCTTT. It encodes CATSRDRATEAFF.

The chain recombines TRBV4-1 with TRBJ1-2; D is undetermined. Trimming cost V 4 bases and J 0 bases, with 15 bases left between them. This CDR3 contains 16 residues. In germline, CDR1 is MGHRA, CDR2 YSYEKL. This chain's CDR3 is CASSPHYKEANYGYTF. In DNA form, the CDR3 reads TGCGCCAGCAGCCCGCATTATAAGGAAGCTAACTATGGCTACACCTTC.

The chain combines TRBV2 with TRBJ2-4, with 8 nucleotides matching TRBD1. V gave up 3 bases and J gave up 9 bases; unmatched junction bases: 10. This CDR3 is built from 15 residues. Germline-derived CDR1 and CDR2 are SNHLY and FYNNEI. The CDR3 is CASSDWTGSPAIQYF. In DNA form, the CDR3 reads TGTGCCAGCAGTGACTGGACAGGGAGTCCGGCCATTCAGTACTTC. The full variable domain, its missing parts supplied by reference TRBV2 and TRBJ2-4, is EPEVTQTPSHQVTQMGQEVILRCVPISNHLYFYWYRQILGQKVEFLVSFYNNEISEKSEIFDDQFSVERPDGSNFTLKIRSTKLEDSAMYFCASSDWTGSPAIQYFGAGTRLSVL.

In regard to this clone: This sample also contains other DNA sequences that code for the same CDR3. The chain couples TRBV5-1 to TRBJ1-1; D gene unclear. Trimming stripped 0 bases from V and 0 bases from J, with 3 bases between. The CDR3 runs 13 residues. Germline CDR1 SGHRS, CDR2 YFSETQ. The CDR3 sequence is CASSLVVNTEAFF. CDR3 nucleotides: TGCGCCAGCAGCTTGGTGGTGAACACTGAAGCTTTCTTT.

This clone came up once. This sample includes further DNA sequences coding for the same CDR3. CDR3 amino acids: CASSSGASYEQYF. The CDR3 nucleotides are TGTGCCAGCAGTTCAGGTGCCTCCTACGAGCAGTACTTC. The genes are TRBV27 and TRBJ2-7, with D uncertain. CDR1 is MNHEY and CDR2 is SMNVEV in the germline V gene (reference sequence). CDR3 size: 13 residues. V lost 4 bases and J lost 0, with 7 bases in between.

CDR3: CASSLKGREGEQYF. In DNA, the CDR3 is TGTGCCAGCAGTTTAAAGGGCAGGGAAGGCGAGCAGTACTTC. The chain employs TRBV27 and TRBJ2-7, with D tentatively TRBD1 (5 bases). V lost 2 bases to trimming and J lost 6 bases, with 14 bases between them. Germline-derived CDR1 and CDR2 are MNHEY and SMNVEV (reference sequence). The CDR3 length is 14 residues.

This sequence joins TRBV5-1 and TRBJ2-5, with TRBD1 matching 7 bases. V shed 3 bases and J 13 bases; nucleotides not matched to a gene: 9. The germline CDR1 and CDR2 sequences are SGHRS and YFSETQ. This CDR3 contains 12 residues. CDR3 in amino acids: CASSSGTAVLYF. For the CDR3, the DNA is TGCGCCAGCAGCTCCGGGACAGCCGTTCTGTACTTC. Complete variable domain (other parts from reference TRBV5-1 and TRBJ2-5): KAGVTQTPRYLIKTRGQQVTLSCSPISGHRSVSWYQQTPGQGLQFLFEYFSETQRNKGNFPGRFSGRQFSNSRSEMNVSTLELGDSALYLCASSSGTAVLYFGPGTRLLVL.

The chain links TRBV9 to TRBJ2-3; D ambiguous. The germline V and J ends were trimmed by 0 bases and 4 bases, with 9 bases remaining between them. Germline V CDR1 and CDR2: SGDLS, YYNGEE. This CDR3 spans 14 amino acids. CDR3 protein: CASSVETGPDTQYF. The CDR3 nucleotides are TGTGCCAGCAGCGTAGAAACGGGCCCAGATACGCAGTATTTT. Combining the CDR3 with reference TRBV9 and TRBJ2-3 gives the whole variable domain DSGVTQTPKHLITATGQRVTLRCSPRSGDLSVYWYQQSLDQGLQFLIQYYNGEERAKGNILERFSAQQFPDLHSELNLSSLELGDSALYFCASSVETGPDTQYFGPGTRLTVL.

The V gene is TRBV6-5, the J gene TRBJ2-7; D may be TRBD2 (7 bases). This CDR3 is built from 15 residues. Germline CDR1 is MNHEY and CDR2 is SVGAGI. V was clipped by 6 bases and J by 4 bases, with 19 bases between them. The CDR3 sequence: CASRGGQGSFYEQYF. The CDR3 coding sequence is TGTGCCAGCAGGGGGGGGCAGGGGAGTTTTTACGAGCAGTACTTC.

The DNA of the CDR3 is TGTGCCAGCAGTTTCAGGGCACTGAACACTGAAGCTTTCTTT. The encoded protein is CASSFRALNTEAFF. J is TRBJ1-1 and V is TRBV28; TRBD1 might be the D (5 bases). The CDR3 is made up of 14 amino acids. Germline values: CDR1 MDHEN, CDR2 SYDVKM. V was pared by 3 bases and J by 0 bases, with 8 bases between. The full variable domain, its missing parts supplied by reference TRBV28 and TRBJ1-1, is DVKVTQSSRYLVKRTGEKVFLECVQDMDHENMFWYRQDPGLGLRLIYFSYDVKMKEKGDIPEGYSVSREKKERFSLILESASTNQTSMYLCASSFRALNTEAFFGQGTRLTVV.

CDR3 sequence reads: CASSFEGTYYEQYF. The CDR3 nucleotides read TGTGCCAGCAGCTTCGAGGGAACCTACTACGAGCAGTACTTC. The chain uses TRBV5-6 and TRBJ2-7, with TRBD2 as a possible D gene (5 bases). V was pared by 2 bases and J by 3 bases, with 12 bases between. The CDR3 is made up of 14 amino acids. Germline values: CDR1 SGHDT, CDR2 YYEEEE.

The table lists this clone with a count of one. The V and J genes are TRBV10-3 and TRBJ2-1; TRBD1 matches 8 bases. The V gene end was trimmed by 9 bases and the J gene end by 3 bases; junction bases not matched to a gene: 4. Germline V CDR1 and CDR2: ENHRY, SYGVKD. The CDR3 spans 13 residues. The CDR3 DNA reads TGTGCCATGGGACAGGTAGGCTACAATGAGCAGTTCTTC. Translated, it gives CAMGQVGYNEQFF.

The chain is built from TRBV7-3 and TRBJ1-2, with unresolved D. V was pared by 2 bases and J by 0 bases, with 10 bases between. The CDR3 runs 15 residues. CDR1 and CDR2 (germline): SGHTA, FQGTGA. In DNA form, the CDR3 reads TGTGCCAGCAGCTTAGCTGCGGCAGCTAACTATGGCTACACCTTC. Translation gives CASSLAAAANYGYTF.

This chain joins TRBV11-2 and TRBJ2-7; tentative D call: TRBD2 (5 bases). V lost 8 bases and J lost 3, with 11 bases in between. CDR1 is SGHAT, CDR2 FQNNGV, per germline. CDR3 length equals 12 residues. This chain's CDR3 is CASSDGGYEQYF. In DNA form, the CDR3 reads TGTGCCAGCTCGGACGGAGGCTACGAGCAGTACTTC.

This chain joins TRBV4-3 and TRBJ2-1; TRBD1 aligns across 10 bases. Germline V gene sequence: CDR1 LGHNA, CDR2 YSLEER. This CDR3 is 14 amino acids long. V lost 4 bases, J lost 5 bases, and 2 bases stayed unmatched. The CDR3 region is CASSPGQGDNEQFF. The DNA for the CDR3 is TGCGCCAGCAGCCCAGGACAGGGGGACAATGAGCAGTTCTTC.

The gene calls are TRBV27 and TRBJ1-2, with 9 positions matching TRBD1. The V segment lost 5 bases and the J segment 3 bases; nucleotides outside the gene matches: 10. Germline CDR1 is MNHEY and CDR2 is SMNVEV (reference sequence). The CDR3 covers 16 residues. The CDR3 is CASSLDGTGWDYGYTF. The CDR3 DNA sequence: TGTGCCAGCAGTCTTGATGGGACAGGGTGGGACTATGGCTACACCTTC.